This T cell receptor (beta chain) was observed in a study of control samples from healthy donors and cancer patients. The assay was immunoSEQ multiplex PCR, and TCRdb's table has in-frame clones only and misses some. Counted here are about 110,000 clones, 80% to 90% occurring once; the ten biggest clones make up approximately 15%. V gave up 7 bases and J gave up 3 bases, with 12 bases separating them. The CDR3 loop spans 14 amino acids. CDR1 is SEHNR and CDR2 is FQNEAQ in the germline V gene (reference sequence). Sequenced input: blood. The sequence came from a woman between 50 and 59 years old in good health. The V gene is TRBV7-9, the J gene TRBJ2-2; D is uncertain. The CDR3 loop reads CASTSLRDTGELFF. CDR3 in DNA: TGTGCCAGCACCTCGTTACGGGACACCGGGGAGCTGTTTTTT.